A selection of T cell receptor beta chains follows, all from one sample in a study of T cell responses to AZD1222 COVID-19 vaccine. Libraries were prepared by immunoSEQ multiplex PCR; TCRdb keeps only in-frame clonotypes and omits some of them. The sample contains 110,000 to 150,000 clones, 80% to 95% of which appear only once. The specimen was peripheral blood, collected on day 0 of AZD1222 vaccination. These receptors were collected from an adult in good health. The CDR3 runs from the conserved cysteine through the conserved F or W. Each record gives: clone size, V gene, J gene, D gene, CDR3 length, CDR3 protein, CDR3 DNA. A D gene is named only where the DNA matches it firmly. For some rows the clone size is stated as once, few or many, or as a class when expanded; others skip it.

NA,TRBV7-3,TRBJ1-1,NA,13,CASSQTVNTEAFF,TGTGCCAGCAGCCAGACGGTGAACACTGAAGCTTTCTTT
once,TRBV5-6,TRBJ2-1,TRBD1,13,CASKKTGYNEQFF,TGTGCCAGCAAAAAGACAGGGTACAATGAGCAGTTCTTC
NA,TRBV7-2,TRBJ2-5,NA,12,CASLGRRETQYF,TGTGCCAGTCTGGGCCGCCGGGAGACCCAGTACTTC
NA,TRBV19,TRBJ2-7,NA,15,CASSISVTGVNEQYF,TGTGCCAGTAGTATTTCGGTGACGGGAGTAAACGAGCAGTACTTC
NA,TRBV24-1,TRBJ2-1,TRBD2,16,CATSDPLAGARNEQFF,TGTGCCACCAGTGACCCACTAGCGGGAGCCAGGAATGAGCAGTTCTTC
NA,TRBV12-3/TRBV12-4,TRBJ2-7,NA,12,CASSLTSSEQYF,TGTGCCAGCAGTTTGACTTCTAGCGAGCAGTACTTC
NA,TRBV5-1,TRBJ2-1,NA,16,CASSQRDMIPYNEQFF,TGCGCCAGCAGCCAGCGCGACATGATCCCTTACAATGAGCAGTTCTTC
NA,TRBV10-1,TRBJ2-2,TRBD2,14,CASMAGVGTGELFF,TGCGCCAGCATGGCGGGAGTAGGCACCGGGGAGCTGTTTTTT
NA,TRBV12-3/TRBV12-4,TRBJ1-4,NA,12,CASSLFRESLFF,TGTGCCAGCAGTTTATTCAGGGAATCGCTGTTTTTT
NA,TRBV7-9,TRBJ2-5,NA,16,CASRAAGRTIQETQYF,TGTGCCAGCAGGGCCGCCGGAAGGACTATCCAAGAGACCCAGTACTTC
once,TRBV6-5,TRBJ2-6,NA,15,CASSYWGAGANVLTF,TGTGCCAGCAGTTATTGGGGGGCTGGGGCCAACGTCCTGACTTTC